These 18 T cell receptor beta chains came from one sample sequenced in a study of cytomegalovirus exposure and HLA in healthy donors. The PCR was carried out with 60 Vbeta primers and 13 Jbeta primers. Using immunoSEQ multiplex PCR, the repertoire was profiled, and TCRdb retains in-frame clones only, with some absent. This repertoire shows about 160,000 clones, roughly 70% found once; its top ten account for approximately 7.1%. What was sequenced was PBMCs. These receptors were taken from a middle-aged man in good health and CMV-seropositive.

The CDR3 loop is CASSQEVQGAREQYF. The CDR3 region has the DNA TGTGCCAGCAGCCAAGAAGTGCAGGGGGCGCGGGAGCAGTACTTC. V gene TRBV4-2 combines with J gene TRBJ2-5; D may be TRBD1 (8 bases). This CDR3 is 15 amino acids long. Looked up from germline, CDR1 is LGHNA and CDR2 is YNFKEQ. V lost 0 bases, J lost 11 bases, and 19 bases lay in between.

The CDR3 reads CASSQIPGQGAETQYF. For the CDR3, the DNA is TGCGCCAGCAGCCAAATCCCGGGACAGGGAGCGGAGACCCAGTACTTC. This sequence joins TRBV4-1 and TRBJ2-5; 9 bases match TRBD1. V lost 2 bases and J lost 5; bases outside the gene matches: 9. The CDR3 runs to 16 residues. Germline-derived CDR1 and CDR2 are MGHRA and YSYEKL.

The J gene is TRBJ2-5, the V gene TRBV11-1; D is undetermined. Near its end, the DNA agrees better with TRBJ2-7, so the J call may be wrong. The germline CDR1 and CDR2 sequences are SGHAT and FQDESV (reference sequence). The CDR3 contains 11 residues. CDR3 nucleotide sequence: TGTGCCAGCAGCTTATCCCACGAGCAGTACTTC. Protein product: CASSLSHEQYF.

This chain uses TRBV5-1 with TRBJ1-6; D call uncertain. V was shortened by 0 bases and J by 8 bases, with 9 bases between the two germline ends. The germline V gene has CDR1 SGHRS and CDR2 YFSETQ. This CDR3 is 14 amino acids long. The CDR3 is CASSLERAHSPLHF. In DNA form, the CDR3 reads TGCGCCAGCAGCTTGGAACGAGCGCATTCACCCCTCCACTTT.

This chain's CDR3 is CAISESLRGLDEQYF. CDR3 nucleotide sequence: TGTGCCATCAGTGAGTCGCTCAGGGGGCTTGACGAGCAGTACTTC. V and J are TRBV10-3 and TRBJ2-7; 8 bases agree with TRBD1. V gave up 0 bases and J gave up 5 bases; unmatched junction bases: 6. The germline gives CDR1 ENHRY, CDR2 SYGVKD. The CDR3 runs to 15 residues.

The V call is TRBV7-3, the J call TRBJ2-1; TRBD1 matches 8 bases. The CDR3 length is 15 residues. Germline values: CDR1 SGHTA, CDR2 FQGTGA. Trimming took 4 bases from V and 4 from J; bases not matched to a gene: 6. The CDR3 loop reads CASSSKRTGYNEQFF. CDR3 DNA: TGTGCCAGCAGCTCCAAAAGGACAGGGTACAATGAGCAGTTCTTC.

J is TRBJ2-7 and V is TRBV6-6; D not resolved. There are 12 residues in the CDR3. The V and J ends lost 6 bases and 2 bases respectively, with 8 bases between them. Germline V CDR1 and CDR2: MNHNY, SVGAGI (reference sequence). CDR3 in DNA: TGTGCCAGCAGGGCAATCACCTACGAGCAGTACTTC. This codes for CASRAITYEQYF.

This clone was detected a few times. The sample has other DNA sequences that encode this CDR3 too. The chain joins TRBV11-3 to TRBJ2-7, with TRBD2 matching over 7 bases. The length of the CDR3 is 15 residues. Germline V CDR1 and CDR2: SGHNT, YENEEA. The V gene end was trimmed by 1 base and the J gene end by 0 bases; junction bases not matched to a gene: 3. Here the CDR3 reads CASSLAGGPSYEQYF. CDR3 nucleotide sequence: TGTGCCAGCAGCTTAGCGGGGGGACCCTCCTACGAGCAGTACTTC.

This clone was seen ten or more times. V and J are TRBV11-2 and TRBJ1-1; D is perhaps TRBD1 (6 bases). The CDR3 covers 14 residues. V dropped 1 base and J dropped 5 bases, with 11 bases sitting between them. The germline V gene has CDR1 SGHAT and CDR2 FQNNGV. The chain's CDR3 is CASSLGQRGTEAFF. The DNA for the CDR3 is TGTGCCAGCAGCTTAGGGCAGAGGGGGACTGAAGCTTTCTTT.

The chain is built from TRBV13 and TRBJ2-2, with D possibly being TRBD1 (6 bases). V was pared by 0 bases and J by 7 bases, with 27 bases between. The CDR3 loop spans 20 amino acids. Germline values: CDR1 PRHDT, CDR2 FYEKMQ (reference sequence). Written as DNA, the CDR3 is TGTGCCAGCAGCTTAGGCAGTTGGGATGGACAGAAGGATTATGTCGGGGAGCTGTTTTTT. It encodes CASSLGSWDGQKDYVGELFF.

This clone was seen more than once but under ten times. The rearrangement joins TRBV4-3 to TRBJ2-2; D remains ambiguous. The CDR3 length is 14 residues. Germline V gene lookup returns CDR1 LGHNA and CDR2 YSLEER. Trimming cost V 4 bases and J 6 bases, with 12 bases left between them. Here the CDR3 DNA reads TGCGCCAGCAGCCTCTTCCCCCGGTCCGGGGAGCTGTTTTTT. This codes for CASSLFPRSGELFF.

The chain employs TRBV5-1 and TRBJ2-1, with TRBD2 matching over 7 bases. There are 15 residues in the CDR3. Per the germline V gene, CDR1 is SGHRS and CDR2 is YFSETQ. With 0 bases clipped from V and 2 bases from J, the junction kept 2 bases outside the gene matches. As DNA, the CDR3 is TGCGCCAGCAGCTTGGAACTAGCGACCTACAATGAGCAGTTCTTC. It is translated as CASSLELATYNEQFF.

V gene TRBV10-3 combines with J gene TRBJ1-5, with a tentative D call TRBD1 (5 bases). The CDR3 sequence is 15 residues long. Germline CDR1 ENHRY, CDR2 SYGVKD. V was trimmed by 8 bases and J by 3 bases, leaving 17 bases between them. The CDR3 spells CAIARGGDFNQPQHF. DNA of the CDR3: TGTGCCATCGCCCGGGGGGGGGATTTCAATCAGCCCCAGCATTTT.

The chain recombines TRBV18 with TRBJ2-3, with D tentatively TRBD2 (5 bases). With 2 bases removed from V and 7 bases from J, the gap between germline ends came to 25 bases. Germline CDR1 KGHSH, CDR2 LQKENI. The CDR3 is 18 amino acids. The CDR3 here is CASSPGVLRLTGTHTQYF. As DNA, the CDR3 is TGTGCCAGCTCACCAGGGGTTTTGAGACTCACGGGAACACATACGCAGTATTTT.

The V gene is TRBV5-1, the J gene TRBJ2-1; 7 positions agree with TRBD2. J gave up 0 bases and V 0 bases, and 3 bases lay outside the gene matches. The germline CDR1 and CDR2 sequences are SGHRS and YFSETQ. This CDR3 region has 16 residues. CDR3 sequence reads: CASSLASGISYNEQFF. The CDR3 nucleotides read TGCGCCAGCAGCTTGGCTAGCGGCATCTCCTACAATGAGCAGTTCTTC.

The V and J genes are TRBV4-3 and TRBJ1-6; 7 nucleotides match TRBD1. The CDR3 runs 17 residues. Germline V gene lookup returns CDR1 LGHNA and CDR2 YSLEER. With V trimmed by 2 bases and J by 0 bases, 4 bases remained unmatched. The CDR3 bases are TGCGCCAGCAGCCAACTGACAGGGAGCTCCTATAATTCACCCCTCCACTTT. This gives the protein CASSQLTGSSYNSPLHF.

The gene calls are TRBV5-8 and TRBJ1-4; 7 nucleotides match TRBD1. With 0 bases clipped from V and 3 bases from J, the junction kept 2 bases outside the gene matches. Germline assignment: CDR1 SGHTS and CDR2 YDEGEE. The CDR3 extends over 15 amino acids. The CDR3 region has the DNA TGTGCCAGCAGCTTGGGCAGGGGGGCTAATGAAAAACTGTTTTTT. Amino acid sequence: CASSLGRGANEKLFF.

In this sample, this clone turned up a few times. The chain is built from TRBV5-1 and TRBJ2-5; D is perhaps TRBD1 (5 bases). CDR3 length: 17 amino acids. The V end was cut by 3 bases, the J end by 0 bases, with 18 bases between. CDR1 and CDR2 from the germline V gene are SGHRS and YFSETQ. CDR3 residues: CASSSGLRLSYQETQYF. The CDR3 region has the DNA TGCGCCAGCAGCTCAGGGCTACGCCTTTCTTACCAAGAGACCCAGTACTTC.